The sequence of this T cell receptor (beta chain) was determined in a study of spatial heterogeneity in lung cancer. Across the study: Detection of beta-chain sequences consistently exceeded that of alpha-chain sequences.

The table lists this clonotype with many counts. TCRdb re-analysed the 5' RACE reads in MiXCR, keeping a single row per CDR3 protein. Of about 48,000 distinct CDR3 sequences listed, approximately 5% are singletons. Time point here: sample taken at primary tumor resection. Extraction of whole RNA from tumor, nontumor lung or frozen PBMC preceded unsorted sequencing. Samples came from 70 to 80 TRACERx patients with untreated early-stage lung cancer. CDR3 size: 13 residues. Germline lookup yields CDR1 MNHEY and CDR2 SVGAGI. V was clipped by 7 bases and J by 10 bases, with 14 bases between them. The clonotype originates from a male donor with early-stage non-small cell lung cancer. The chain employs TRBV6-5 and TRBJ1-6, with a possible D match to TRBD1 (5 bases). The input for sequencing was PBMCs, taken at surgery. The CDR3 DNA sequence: TGTGCCAGCACACCCAAAGGGGCATCACCCCTCCACTTT. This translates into CASTPKGASPLHF.